This TCR beta chain was captured by sequencing in a study of radiation and T cells in renal cell carcinoma. Concerning this clone itself: Its specificity is unknown.

Germline V CDR1 and CDR2: MNHEY, SVGAGI. This CDR3 has 13 amino acids. The V gene lost 2 bases and the J gene lost 10 bases, with 14 bases spanning the gap. TCRdb's copy holds only in-frame clones and misses some; the assay was immunoSEQ multiplex PCR. The repertoire includes some 150,000 clones, roughly 83% of them detected once, and roughly a quarter sits in the top ten. Time point specified: baseline pretreatment blood. The treatment here: 15 Gy SBRT to primary tumor, nephrectomy 4 weeks later. Study-level points and caveats: Without pretreatment biopsies, baseline tumor clonotype presence was undetermined.

The receptor's source is a woman in her forties or fifties with renal cell carcinoma. This rearrangement joins TRBV6-5 to TRBJ1-1; no definite D call. The source material was blood, sampled from a patient whose treatment included radiotherapy and nephrectomy. CDR3 in amino acids: CASSYGGSVGAFF. In nucleotides, the CDR3 is TGTGCCAGCAGTTACGGCGGATCTGTGGGAGCTTTCTTT.